This T cell receptor beta chain was retrieved from a study of Tregs in tolerant kidney transplant recipients. Measured with immunoSEQ multiplex PCR; TCRdb has only the in-frame clones, and not every one. Found here are 60,000 to 65,000 clones, 95% to 98% of them singletons; the top ten hold 0.34%. CD4+CD25+CD127- Tregs, CD4+CD25- non-Tregs, CD4 and CD8 cells were sorted. The CDR3 sequence is 12 residues long. In germline, CDR1 is SGHRS, CDR2 YFSETQ. With 4 bases removed from V and 6 bases from J, the gap between germline ends came to 7 bases. The chain uses TRBV5-1 and TRBJ2-2, with D maybe TRBD2 (5 bases). Specimen: Tregs from blood, collected before the transplant. The TCR originated in a human donor who received a combined kidney and bone marrow transplant. The CDR3 protein is CASSPGSGELFF. The CDR3 region has the DNA TGCGCCAGCAGCCCGGGATCCGGGGAGCTGTTTTTT.